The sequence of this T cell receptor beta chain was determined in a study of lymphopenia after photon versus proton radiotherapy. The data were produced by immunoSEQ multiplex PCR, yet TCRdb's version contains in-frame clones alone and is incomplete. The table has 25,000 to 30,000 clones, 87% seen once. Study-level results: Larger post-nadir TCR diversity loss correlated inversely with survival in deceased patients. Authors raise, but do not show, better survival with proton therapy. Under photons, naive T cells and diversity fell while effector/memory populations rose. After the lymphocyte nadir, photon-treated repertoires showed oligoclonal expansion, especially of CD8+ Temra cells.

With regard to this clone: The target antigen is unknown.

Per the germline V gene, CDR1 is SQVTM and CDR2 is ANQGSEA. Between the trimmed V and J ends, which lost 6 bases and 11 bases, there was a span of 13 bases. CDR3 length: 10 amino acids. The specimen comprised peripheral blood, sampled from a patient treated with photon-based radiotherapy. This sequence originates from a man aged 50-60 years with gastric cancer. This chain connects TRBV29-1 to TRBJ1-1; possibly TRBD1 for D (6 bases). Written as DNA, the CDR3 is TGCAGCGTGAATACAGGGCGGGCTTTCTTT. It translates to CSVNTGRAFF.